This TCR beta chain emerged from a study of T cells in Graves' hyperthyroidism and ophthalmopathy. Study-wide results and caveats: Ophthalmopathy prediction by the model preceded onset by a median 6.5 months. Classification by a 13 V-J model distinguished ophthalmopathy from stable hyperthyroidism. Most expanded thyroid clonotypes above 0.001 recurred in blood.

V trimming: 0 bases; J trimming: 10 bases; junction bases outside the gene matches: 7. The CDR3 is 15 amino acids. Germline V gives CDR1 SGHRS, CDR2 YFSETQ. Diagnoses rested on clinical symptoms, serum thyroxine and TRAb, thyroid ultrasound and orbital computed tomography. Authors of the study amplified TCR beta CDR3 regions from RNA transcripts. The HTBI primer set drove a first-round RT-PCR of the TCR CDR3. Each CDR3 protein gets one entry after TCRdb re-called the multiplex PCR reads with MiXCR. The sample carries hundreds of thousands of distinct CDR3 sequences, roughly 46% recorded once. This clonotype was counted at least ten times. The target antigen is unknown.

V is TRBV5-1 and J is TRBJ1-6; TRBD1 aligns across 7 bases. Source material: peripheral blood or thyroid tissue (not recorded which). This sequence was found in an adult man with Graves' disease, either hyperthyroidism or ophthalmopathy (not recorded which). The CDR3: CASSLARDRVSPLHF. CDR3 nucleotide sequence: TGCGCCAGCAGCTTGGCCCGGGACAGAGTGTCACCCCTCCACTTT.